The source of this T cell receptor (beta chain) is a study of T cell repertoires in cytomegalovirus infection. Study as a whole: Both CMV infection and a matching HLA type were indicated by public TCR beta signatures.

TCRdb used MiXCR to reprocess the reads, holding one entry per CDR3 protein. The sample holds roughly 310,000 distinct CDR3 sequences, 17% seen once. This clonotype appeared a few times. The CDR3 has 15 amino acids. Germline assignment: CDR1 LNHDA and CDR2 SQIVND (reference sequence). Deletions cut 7 bases from V and 6 bases from J, with 19 bases between. Input material: PBMCs. This TCR derives from a human donor in good health (CMV status not recorded). Some clones in this sample may be carry-over from other donors' samples. The chain links TRBV19 to TRBJ1-5; maybe TRBD1 (5 bases). The CDR3 nucleotides are TGTGCCAGTAAGGACCCAGGGTCAAGGAGTCAGCCCCAGCATTTT. It encodes CASKDPGSRSQPQHF. Full variable domain (outside the CDR3, taken from reference TRBV19 and TRBJ1-5): DGGITQSPKYLFRKEGQNVTLSCEQNLNHDAMYWYRQDPGQGLRLIYYSQIVNDFQKGDIAEGYSVSREKKESFPLTVTSAQKNPTAFYLCASKDPGSRSQPQHFGDGTRLSIL.